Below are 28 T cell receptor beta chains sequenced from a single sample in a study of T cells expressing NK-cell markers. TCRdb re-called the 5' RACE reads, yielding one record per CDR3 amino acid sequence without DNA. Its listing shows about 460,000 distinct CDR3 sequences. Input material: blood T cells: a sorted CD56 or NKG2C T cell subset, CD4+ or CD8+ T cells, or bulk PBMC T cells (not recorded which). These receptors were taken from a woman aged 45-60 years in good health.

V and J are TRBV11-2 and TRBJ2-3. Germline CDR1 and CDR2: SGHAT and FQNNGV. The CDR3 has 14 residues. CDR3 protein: CASSLVAVEDTQYF.

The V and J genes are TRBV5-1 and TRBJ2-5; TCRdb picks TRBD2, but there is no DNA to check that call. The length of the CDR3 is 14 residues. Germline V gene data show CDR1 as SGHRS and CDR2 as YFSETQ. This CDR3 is CATAPGLAIETQYF.

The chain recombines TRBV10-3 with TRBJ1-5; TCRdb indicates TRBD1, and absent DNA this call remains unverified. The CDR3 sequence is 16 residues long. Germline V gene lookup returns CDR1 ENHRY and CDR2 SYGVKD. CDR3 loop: CAISEAATGRNQPQHF.

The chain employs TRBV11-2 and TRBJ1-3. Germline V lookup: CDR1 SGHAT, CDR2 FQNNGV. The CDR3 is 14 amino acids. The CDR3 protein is CASSSDSSGNTIYF.

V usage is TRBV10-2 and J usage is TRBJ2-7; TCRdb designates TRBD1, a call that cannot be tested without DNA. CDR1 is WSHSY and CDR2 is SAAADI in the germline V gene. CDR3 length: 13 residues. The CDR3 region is CASSNPGNYEQYF.

The CDR3 loop is CSAALRPNQPQHF. V and J are TRBV20-1 and TRBJ1-5. The CDR3 loop spans 13 amino acids. Germline assignment: CDR1 DFQATT and CDR2 SNEGSKA (reference sequence).

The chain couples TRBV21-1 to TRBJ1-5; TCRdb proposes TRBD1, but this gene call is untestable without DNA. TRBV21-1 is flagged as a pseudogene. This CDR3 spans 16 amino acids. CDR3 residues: CASSKAREFEDQPQHF.

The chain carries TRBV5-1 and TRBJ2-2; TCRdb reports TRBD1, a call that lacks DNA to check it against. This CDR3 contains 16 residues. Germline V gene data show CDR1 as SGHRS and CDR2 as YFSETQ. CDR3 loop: CASSGNGGGRAGELFF.

The CDR3 protein is CASSGANGETQYF. The chain combines TRBV11-2 with TRBJ2-5; the D call from TCRdb, TRBD2, cannot be confirmed without DNA. Germline V CDR1 and CDR2: SGHAT, FQNNGV. This CDR3 has 13 residues. Looking up the rest from reference TRBV11-2 and TRBJ2-5 gives the full variable domain: EAGVAQSPRYKIIEKRQSVAFWCNPISGHATLYWYQQILGQGPKLLIQFQNNGVVDDSQLPKDRFSAERLKGVDSTLKIQPAKLEDSAVYLCASSGANGETQYFGPGTRLLVL.

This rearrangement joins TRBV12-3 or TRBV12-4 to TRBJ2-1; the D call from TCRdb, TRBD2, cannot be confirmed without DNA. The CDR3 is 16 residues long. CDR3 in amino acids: CASSPMWGLQNNEQFF.

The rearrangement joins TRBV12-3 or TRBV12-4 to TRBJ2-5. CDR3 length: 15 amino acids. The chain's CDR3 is CASSFAGGSQETQYF.

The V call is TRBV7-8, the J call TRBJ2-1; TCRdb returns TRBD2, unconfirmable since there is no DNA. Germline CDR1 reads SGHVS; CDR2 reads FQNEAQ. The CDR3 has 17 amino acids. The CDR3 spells CASSLVVASGSPREQFF. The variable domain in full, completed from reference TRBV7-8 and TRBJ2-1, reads GAGVSQSPRYKVAKRGQDVALRCDPISGHVSLFWYQQALGQGPEFLTYFQNEAQLDKSGLPSDRFFAERPEGSVSTLKIQRTQQEDSAVYLCASSLVVASGSPREQFFGPGTRLTVL.

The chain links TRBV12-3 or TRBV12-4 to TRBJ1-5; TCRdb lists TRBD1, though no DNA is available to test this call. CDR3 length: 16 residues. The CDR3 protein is CASSLTGGLQGQPQHF.

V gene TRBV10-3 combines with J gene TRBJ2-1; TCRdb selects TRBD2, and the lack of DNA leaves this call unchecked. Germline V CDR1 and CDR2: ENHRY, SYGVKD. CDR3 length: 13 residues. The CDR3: CATTGLGVDEQFF.

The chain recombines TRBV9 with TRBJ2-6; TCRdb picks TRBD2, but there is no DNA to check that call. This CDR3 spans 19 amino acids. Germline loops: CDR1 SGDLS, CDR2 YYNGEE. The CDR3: CASRQDSGRSSSGANVLTF.

This CDR3 is CASSLTQRSQETQYF. The rearrangement joins TRBV7-7 to TRBJ2-5. Germline V gene data show CDR1 as SSHAT and CDR2 as FNYEAQ (reference sequence). The CDR3 runs 15 residues.

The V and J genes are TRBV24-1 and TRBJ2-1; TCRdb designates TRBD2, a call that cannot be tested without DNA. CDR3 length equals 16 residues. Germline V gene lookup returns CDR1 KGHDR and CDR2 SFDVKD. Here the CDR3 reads CATSDFRLAGLNEQFF.

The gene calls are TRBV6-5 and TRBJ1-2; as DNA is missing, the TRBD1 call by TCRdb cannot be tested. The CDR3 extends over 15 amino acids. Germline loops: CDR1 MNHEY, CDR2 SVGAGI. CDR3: CASSRSSGGPYGYTF.

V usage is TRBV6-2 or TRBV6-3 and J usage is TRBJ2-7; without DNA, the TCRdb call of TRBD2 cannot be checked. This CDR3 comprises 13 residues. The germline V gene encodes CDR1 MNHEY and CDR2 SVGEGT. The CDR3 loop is CASSLGLHYEQYF.

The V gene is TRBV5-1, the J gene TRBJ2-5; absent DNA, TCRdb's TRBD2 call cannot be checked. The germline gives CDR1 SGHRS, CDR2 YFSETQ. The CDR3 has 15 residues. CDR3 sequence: CASSLQPSPGETQYF.

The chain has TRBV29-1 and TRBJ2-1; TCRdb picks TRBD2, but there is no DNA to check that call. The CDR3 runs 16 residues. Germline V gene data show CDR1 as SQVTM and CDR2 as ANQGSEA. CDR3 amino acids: CSVPPTSGSSYNEQFF.

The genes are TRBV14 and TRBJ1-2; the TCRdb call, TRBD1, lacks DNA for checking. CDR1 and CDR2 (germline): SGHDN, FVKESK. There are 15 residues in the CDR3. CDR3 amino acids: CASSVPGTGGNGYTF.

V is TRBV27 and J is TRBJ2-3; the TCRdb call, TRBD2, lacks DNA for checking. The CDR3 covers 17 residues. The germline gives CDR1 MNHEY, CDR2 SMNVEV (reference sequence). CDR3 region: CASSSWASGRITDTQYF.

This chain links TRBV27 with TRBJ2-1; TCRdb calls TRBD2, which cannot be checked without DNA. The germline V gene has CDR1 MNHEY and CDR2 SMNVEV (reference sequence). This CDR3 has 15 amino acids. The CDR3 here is CASSFQRLAGGEQFF.

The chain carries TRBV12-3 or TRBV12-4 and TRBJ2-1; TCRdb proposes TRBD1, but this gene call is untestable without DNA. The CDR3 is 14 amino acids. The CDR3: CASRGPGSYNEQFF.

The CDR3: CASSERLAGVYEQYF. The chain recombines TRBV10-1 with TRBJ2-7; as DNA is missing, the TRBD2 call by TCRdb cannot be tested. The CDR3 covers 15 residues. Germline V lookup: CDR1 WNHNN, CDR2 SYGVQD (reference sequence).

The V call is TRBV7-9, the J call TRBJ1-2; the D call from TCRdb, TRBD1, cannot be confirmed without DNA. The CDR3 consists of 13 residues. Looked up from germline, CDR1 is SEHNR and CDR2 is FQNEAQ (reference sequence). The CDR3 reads CASSPDRVHGYTF.

CDR3 region: CASSSRPGQSEAFF. The rearrangement joins TRBV5-1 to TRBJ1-1; the D gene TCRdb calls, TRBD1, cannot be checked with no DNA. Germline loops: CDR1 SGHRS, CDR2 YFSETQ. The CDR3 runs to 14 residues.